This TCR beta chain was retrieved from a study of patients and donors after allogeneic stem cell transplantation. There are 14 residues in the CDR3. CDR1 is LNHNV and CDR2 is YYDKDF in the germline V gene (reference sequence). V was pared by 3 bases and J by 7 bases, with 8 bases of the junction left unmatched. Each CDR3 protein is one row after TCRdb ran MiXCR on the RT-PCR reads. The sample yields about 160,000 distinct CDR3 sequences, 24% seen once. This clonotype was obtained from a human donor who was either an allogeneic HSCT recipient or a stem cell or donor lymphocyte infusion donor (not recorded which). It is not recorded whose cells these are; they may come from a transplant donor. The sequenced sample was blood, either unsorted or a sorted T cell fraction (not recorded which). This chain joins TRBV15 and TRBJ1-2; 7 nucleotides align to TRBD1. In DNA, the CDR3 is TGTGCCACCAGCAGGACAGACAGGGTTCGTGGCTACACCTTC. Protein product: CATSRTDRVRGYTF.